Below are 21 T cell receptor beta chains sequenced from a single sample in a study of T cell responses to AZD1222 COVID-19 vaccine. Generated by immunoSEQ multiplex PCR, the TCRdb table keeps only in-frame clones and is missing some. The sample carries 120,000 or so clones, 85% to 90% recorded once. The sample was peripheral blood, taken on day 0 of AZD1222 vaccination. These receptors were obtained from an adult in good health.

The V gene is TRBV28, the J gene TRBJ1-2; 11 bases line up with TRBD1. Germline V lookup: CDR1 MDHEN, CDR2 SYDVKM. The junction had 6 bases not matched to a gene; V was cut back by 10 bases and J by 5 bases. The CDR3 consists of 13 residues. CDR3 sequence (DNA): TGTGCCACCTCGGACAGGGGGCTTTATGGCTACACCTTC. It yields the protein CATSDRGLYGYTF.

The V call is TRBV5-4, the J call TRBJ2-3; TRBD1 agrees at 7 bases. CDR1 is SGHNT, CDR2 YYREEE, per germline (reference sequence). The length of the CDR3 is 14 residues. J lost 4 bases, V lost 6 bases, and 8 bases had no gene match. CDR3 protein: CASTRQGGADTQYF. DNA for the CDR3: TGTGCCAGCACACGACAGGGTGGCGCAGATACGCAGTATTTT.

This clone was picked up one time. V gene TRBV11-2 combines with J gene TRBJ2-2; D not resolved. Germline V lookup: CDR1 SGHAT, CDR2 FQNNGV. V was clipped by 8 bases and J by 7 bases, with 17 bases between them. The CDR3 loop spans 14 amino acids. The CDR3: CASGSPISRGELFF. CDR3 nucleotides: TGTGCCAGCGGATCACCCATCTCCCGCGGGGAGCTGTTTTTT.

This chain's CDR3 is CASSGGASPLHF. CDR3 nucleotides: TGCGCCAGCAGTGGAGGCGCCTCACCCCTCCACTTT. The V and J genes are TRBV10-1 and TRBJ1-6; no clear D. Germline loops: CDR1 WNHNN, CDR2 SYGVQD (reference sequence). Trimming cost V 4 bases and J 10 bases, with 8 bases left between them. The CDR3 totals 12 residues.

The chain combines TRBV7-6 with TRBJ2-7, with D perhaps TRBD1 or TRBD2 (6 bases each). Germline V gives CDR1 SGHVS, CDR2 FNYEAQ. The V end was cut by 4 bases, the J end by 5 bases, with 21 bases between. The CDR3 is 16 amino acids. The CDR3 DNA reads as TGTGCCAGCAGCTCGCCCTACTCAAAGGGGGGCCACGAGCAGTACTTC. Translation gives CASSSPYSKGGHEQYF.

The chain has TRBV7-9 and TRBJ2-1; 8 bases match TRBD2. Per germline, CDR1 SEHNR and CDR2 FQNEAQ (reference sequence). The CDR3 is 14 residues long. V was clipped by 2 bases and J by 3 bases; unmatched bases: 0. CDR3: CASSLSGSYNEQFF. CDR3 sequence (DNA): TGTGCCAGCAGCTTAAGCGGGAGCTACAATGAGCAGTTCTTC.

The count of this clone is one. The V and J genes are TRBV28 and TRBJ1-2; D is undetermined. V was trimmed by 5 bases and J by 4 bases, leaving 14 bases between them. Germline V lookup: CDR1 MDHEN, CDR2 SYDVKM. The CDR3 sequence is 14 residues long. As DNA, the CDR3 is TGTGCCAGCAGTGGCTGGGCCGATGGCTATGGCTACACCTTC. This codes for CASSGWADGYGYTF.

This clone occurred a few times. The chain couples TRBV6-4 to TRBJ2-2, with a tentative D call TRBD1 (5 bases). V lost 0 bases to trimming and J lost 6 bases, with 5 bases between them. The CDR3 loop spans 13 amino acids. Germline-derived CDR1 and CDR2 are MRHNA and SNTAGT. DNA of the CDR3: TGTGCCAGCAGTGACTCAGGGGCCGGGGAGCTGTTTTTT. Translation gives CASSDSGAGELFF.

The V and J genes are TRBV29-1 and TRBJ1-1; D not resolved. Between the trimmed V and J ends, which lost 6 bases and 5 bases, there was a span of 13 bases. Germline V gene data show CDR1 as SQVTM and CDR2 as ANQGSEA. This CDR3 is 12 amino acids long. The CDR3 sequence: CSVNPGRTEAFF. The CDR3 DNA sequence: TGCAGCGTAAACCCCGGACGGACTGAAGCTTTCTTT.

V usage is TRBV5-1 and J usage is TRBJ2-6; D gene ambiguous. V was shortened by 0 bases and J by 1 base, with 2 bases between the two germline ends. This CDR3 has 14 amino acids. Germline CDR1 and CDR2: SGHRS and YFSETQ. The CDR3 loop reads CASSLGSGANVLTF. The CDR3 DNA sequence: TGCGCCAGCAGCTTGGGGTCTGGGGCCAACGTCCTGACTTTC. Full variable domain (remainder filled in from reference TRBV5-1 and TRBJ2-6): KAGVTQTPRYLIKTRGQQVTLSCSPISGHRSVSWYQQTPGQGLQFLFEYFSETQRNKGNFPGRFSGRQFSNSRSEMNVSTLELGDSALYLCASSLGSGANVLTFGAGSRLTVL.

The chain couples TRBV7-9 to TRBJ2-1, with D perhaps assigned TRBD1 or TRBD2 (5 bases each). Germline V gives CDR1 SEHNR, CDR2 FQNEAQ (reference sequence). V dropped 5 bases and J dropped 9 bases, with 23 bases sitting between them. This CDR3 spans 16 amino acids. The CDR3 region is CASSPRDAYPRGEQFF. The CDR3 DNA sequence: TGTGCCAGCAGCCCCAGGGACGCCTATCCCCGCGGTGAGCAGTTCTTC.

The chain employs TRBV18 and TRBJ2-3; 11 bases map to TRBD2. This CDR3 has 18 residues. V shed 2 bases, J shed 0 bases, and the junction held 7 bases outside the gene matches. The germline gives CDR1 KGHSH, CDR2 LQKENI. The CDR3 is CASSPEASGRLSTDTQYF. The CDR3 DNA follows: TGTGCCAGCTCACCAGAGGCTAGCGGGAGGCTCAGCACAGATACGCAGTATTTT.

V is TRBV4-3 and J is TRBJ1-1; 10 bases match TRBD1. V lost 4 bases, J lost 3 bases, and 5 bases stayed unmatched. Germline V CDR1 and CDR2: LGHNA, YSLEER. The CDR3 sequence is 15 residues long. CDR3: CASSLSGTGDTEAFF. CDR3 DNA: TGCGCCAGCAGCCTATCCGGGACAGGGGACACTGAAGCTTTCTTT.

CDR3 in amino acids: CASSQDSYTDTQYF. DNA for the CDR3: TGTGCCAGCAGCCAGGACAGCTACACAGATACGCAGTATTTT. This rearrangement joins TRBV3-1 (or the pseudogene TRBV3-2) to TRBJ2-3, with TRBD1 as a possible D gene (6 bases). Germline V gene sequence: CDR1 LGHDT, CDR2 YNNKEL (reference sequence). The V gene lost 3 bases and the J gene lost 2 bases, with 9 bases spanning the gap. The CDR3 covers 14 residues.

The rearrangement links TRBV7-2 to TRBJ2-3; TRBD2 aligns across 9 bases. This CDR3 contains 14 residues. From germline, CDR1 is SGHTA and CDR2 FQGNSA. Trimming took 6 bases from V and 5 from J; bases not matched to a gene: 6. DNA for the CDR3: TGTGCCAGCAGACTTAGCGGGAGTGGAGATACGCAGTATTTT. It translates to CASRLSGSGDTQYF.

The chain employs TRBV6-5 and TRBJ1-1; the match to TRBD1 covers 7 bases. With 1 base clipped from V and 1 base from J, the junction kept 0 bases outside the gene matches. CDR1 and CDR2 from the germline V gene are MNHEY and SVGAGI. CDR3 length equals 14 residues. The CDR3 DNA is TGTGCCAGCAGTTACTGGACAGGGAACACTGAAGCTTTCTTT. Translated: CASSYWTGNTEAFF.

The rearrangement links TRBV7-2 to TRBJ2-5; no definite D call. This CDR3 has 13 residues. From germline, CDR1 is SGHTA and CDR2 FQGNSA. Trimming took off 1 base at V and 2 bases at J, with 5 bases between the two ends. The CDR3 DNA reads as TGTGCCAGCAGCTTAGGACTTCAAGAGACCCAGTACTTC. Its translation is CASSLGLQETQYF.

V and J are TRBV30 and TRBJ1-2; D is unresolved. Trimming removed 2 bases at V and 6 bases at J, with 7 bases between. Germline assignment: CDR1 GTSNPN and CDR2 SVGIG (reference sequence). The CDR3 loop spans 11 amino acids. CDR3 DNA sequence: TGTGCCTGGAGTTACGGAAATGGCTACACCTTC. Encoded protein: CAWSYGNGYTF.

Here the CDR3 DNA reads TGTGCCAGCGGCAGGGCGGAGACCCAGTACTTC. It codes for CASGRAETQYF. V and J are TRBV19 and TRBJ2-5; weak D call: TRBD1 (5 bases). CDR1 and CDR2 (germline): LNHDA, SQIVND (reference sequence). The CDR3 is 11 amino acids. V lost 9 bases and J lost 5, with 10 bases in between. The full variable domain, with the rest looked up from reference TRBV19 and TRBJ2-5, is DGGITQSPKYLFRKEGQNVTLSCEQNLNHDAMYWYRQDPGQGLRLIYYSQIVNDFQKGDIAEGYSVSREKKESFPLTVTSAQKNPTAFYLCASGRAETQYFGPGTRLLVL.

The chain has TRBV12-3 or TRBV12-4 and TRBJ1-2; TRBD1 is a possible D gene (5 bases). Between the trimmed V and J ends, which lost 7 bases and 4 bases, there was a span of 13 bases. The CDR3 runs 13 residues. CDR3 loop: CASTLEGTYGYTF. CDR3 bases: TGTGCCAGCACCTTGGAGGGGACCTATGGCTACACCTTC.

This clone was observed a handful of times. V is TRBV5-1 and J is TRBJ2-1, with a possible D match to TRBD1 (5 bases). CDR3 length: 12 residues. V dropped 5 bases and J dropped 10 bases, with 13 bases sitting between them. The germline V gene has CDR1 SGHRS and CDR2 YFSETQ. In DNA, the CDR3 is TGCGCCAGCAGGTGGGATAGACAGGAGCAGTTCTTC. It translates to CASRWDRQEQFF.